This TCR beta chain was profiled in a study of cytomegalovirus exposure and HLA in healthy donors (TCRdb year 2017). In terms of the full investigation: A later analysis indicated that the roughly 120 validation repertoires were generated on the platform also employed for the approximately 670 repertoires of the first cohort. The study combined high-throughput TCR immunosequencing, statistical association of individual TCRs with disease status, and machine learning to predict cytomegalovirus infection status. Along with the roughly 710-subject first cohort, a separate validation cohort of over a hundred different subjects was used. The study aimed to test whether signatures of past pathogen exposure could be identified by cataloging public T cell receptors. The investigation overall reported the following: The classifier was reported to diagnose cytomegalovirus status with high specificity and sensitivity in both the original cohort and the validation cohort. In the study, approximately 150 TCR beta chains were listed as associated with cytomegalovirus. The authors suggested that the approach could potentially be generalized to other disease states and immunological phenotypes. Subsequent analysis determined that TCRs grouped into clusters in the first cohort also showed a tendency toward co-occurrence across the approximately 110 validation repertoires, and 94% of cluster scores exceeded 0. A few of the identified cytomegalovirus-associated TCR beta chains were confirmed in vitro to be specific for cytomegalovirus antigens. The validation cohort had no HLA typing available for a later analysis, so co-occurrence within that cohort was assessed over all 120 or so repertoires. Across donors, most TCR sequences were observed very rarely, whereas some public TCRs were present in many individuals.

The CDR3 spans 16 residues, from the cysteine through the phenylalanine. Only CDR3 DNA remains: 48 bases, in frame from the first base. Based on the germline V gene, the CDR1 and CDR2 sequences are MRHNA and SNTAGT. Trimming takes 5 bases off V and 5 bases off J; junction bases not matched to a gene: 9. The donors belonged to the validation cohort of around 120 subjects, which was separate from the roughly 680-subject first cohort. Receptor libraries were prepared by the immunoSEQ multiplex PCR assay. The original methods were these. To diagnose cytomegalovirus status from the catalog of TCR beta chain sequences, a statistical classification framework was built. In TCRdb, the immuneACCESS table is reduced to in-frame sequences with V and J assigned. These tables do not hold every clone; where another copy was compared, an unresolved V gene accounts for under half, and the others remain unexplained. The V and J calls and the clone size are those of that table, but D and trimming were determined from the DNA. The sample profile shows approximately 62,000 clones; approximately 90% of them were found once. The biggest ten clones account for over 1% of the sample.

Concerning this clone itself: This receptor's antigen is unknown. Base qualities are not recorded, but no much larger clone differs from it by a single base.

Sequencing was performed on PBMCs. This sequence uses TRBV6-4 and TRBJ2-1, and 10 junctional nucleotides match TRBD2. The source of this sequence is a woman between 18 and 29 years old in good health and CMV-seronegative. For the CDR3, the sequence is CASSTVAGGGDNEQFF. The sequenced DNA: TGTGCCAGCAGTACCGTAGCGGGAGGAGGGGACAATGAGCAGTTCTTC.